Following are 30 T cell receptor beta chains from one sample sequenced in a study of cytomegalovirus exposure and HLA in healthy donors. PCR involved 60 Vbeta and 13 Jbeta primers. Produced via immunoSEQ multiplex PCR; TCRdb's table is partial and in-frame only. This sample's clone table lists tens of thousands of clones. Sequenced sample: PBMCs. These receptors all come from a female donor in good health and CMV-seronegative.

The chain recombines TRBV18 with TRBJ1-6; 9 bases match TRBD1. The CDR3 covers 15 residues. V lost 0 bases to trimming and J lost 9 bases; unmatched junction nucleotides: 3. Germline V gives CDR1 KGHSH, CDR2 LQKENI. The CDR3 protein is CASSPPQGASSPLHF. DNA for the CDR3: TGTGCCAGCTCACCACCACAGGGGGCTAGTTCACCCCTCCACTTT.

The V gene is TRBV5-1, the J gene TRBJ2-3; 7 positions match TRBD2. With 0 bases clipped from V and 5 bases from J, the junction kept 9 bases outside the gene matches. Germline V gene sequence: CDR1 SGHRS, CDR2 YFSETQ. The CDR3 spans 16 residues. The DNA for the CDR3 is TGCGCCAGCAGCTTGGAGGGAGCGGGACTTGTAGATACGCAGTATTTT. As protein: CASSLEGAGLVDTQYF.

V usage is TRBV18 and J usage is TRBJ2-1; perhaps TRBD2 as D (5 bases). V was trimmed by 0 bases and J by 2 bases, leaving 8 bases between them. CDR3 length: 15 amino acids. Per germline, CDR1 KGHSH and CDR2 LQKENI. CDR3 sequence (DNA): TGTGCCAGCTCACCACCTGCGGGCGCCTACAATGAGCAGTTCTTC. It is translated as CASSPPAGAYNEQFF.

This rearrangement joins TRBV6-5 to TRBJ1-2, with D tentatively TRBD1 (5 bases). The CDR3 extends over 14 amino acids. Germline CDR1 MNHEY, CDR2 SVGAGI. Trimming shortened V by 6 bases and J by 8 bases, and 19 bases separated the two germline ends. The CDR3 sequence is CASRPYGGGLGYTF. CDR3 bases: TGTGCCAGCAGACCTTACGGGGGGGGTCTAGGCTACACCTTC.

The chain has TRBV5-5 and TRBJ2-3; D not certain. Germline loops: CDR1 SGHKS, CDR2 YYEKEE (reference sequence). The CDR3 sequence is 13 residues long. Trimming shortened V by 0 bases and J by 5 bases, and 7 bases separated the two germline ends. As DNA, the CDR3 is TGTGCCAGCAGCTTGGTCTCAGAAGATACGCAGTATTTT. It yields the protein CASSLVSEDTQYF. The whole variable domain, remainder taken from reference TRBV5-5 and TRBJ2-3, is DAGVTQSPTHLIKTRGQQVTLRCSPISGHKSVSWYQQVLGQGPQFIFQYYEKEERGRGNFPDRFSARQFPNYSSELNVNALLLGDSALYLCASSLVSEDTQYFGPGTRLTVL.

This rearrangement joins TRBV5-4 to TRBJ2-7, with 7 bases lining up with TRBD1. Germline V gene data show CDR1 as SGHNT and CDR2 as YYREEE (reference sequence). Unmatched junction bases numbered 6, after V lost 4 bases and J lost 2 bases. CDR3 size: 14 residues. This CDR3 reads CASSPDRRAYEQYF. For the CDR3, the DNA is TGTGCCAGCAGCCCGGACAGGAGAGCCTACGAGCAGTACTTC.

The chain combines TRBV6-5 with TRBJ2-3; D might be TRBD2 (6 bases). The CDR3 totals 15 residues. Germline V gives CDR1 MNHEY, CDR2 SVGAGI. Trimming stripped 0 bases from V and 2 bases from J, with 9 bases between. The CDR3 coding sequence is TGTGCCAGCAGTTACTCCGCGGACTACACAGATACGCAGTATTTT. Translation: CASSYSADYTDTQYF.

The chain employs TRBV9 and TRBJ2-7; D not certain. The germline gives CDR1 SGDLS, CDR2 YYNGEE. V was pared by 0 bases and J by 0 bases, with 7 bases between. This CDR3 contains 14 residues. CDR3 coding DNA: TGTGCCAGCAGCGTAGATTTTAGCTCCTACGAGCAGTACTTC. Its protein product is CASSVDFSSYEQYF.

This chain joins TRBV5-1 and TRBJ1-1, with 9 bases identical to TRBD1. J was trimmed by 0 bases and V by 5 bases; bases with no gene match: 5. Per germline, CDR1 SGHRS and CDR2 YFSETQ. The CDR3 has 15 residues. CDR3 loop: CASSRTGALNTEAFF. CDR3 sequence (DNA): TGCGCCAGCAGTCGGACAGGGGCACTGAACACTGAAGCTTTCTTT.

The V gene is TRBV6-1, the J gene TRBJ2-7; the D is unclear. This CDR3 spans 16 amino acids. Germline V gives CDR1 MNHNS, CDR2 SASEGT. Trimming pared 4 bases from V and 6 bases from J, leaving 22 bases between. This chain's CDR3 is CASSGRTVFALSEQYF. CDR3 bases: TGTGCCAGCAGTGGAAGAACGGTCTTCGCCCTGAGCGAGCAGTACTTC.

J is TRBJ1-5 and V is TRBV30; 9 bases fit TRBD1. The V gene end was trimmed by 0 bases and the J gene end by 0 bases; junction bases not matched to a gene: 6. CDR3 length: 17 residues. Germline assignment: CDR1 GTSNPN and CDR2 SVGIG (reference sequence). In DNA form, the CDR3 reads TGTGCCTGGAGTGTCTCCGGGACAGGGTATAGCAATCAGCCCCAGCATTTT. It encodes CAWSVSGTGYSNQPQHF.

V usage is TRBV2 and J usage is TRBJ1-4, with D unresolved. CDR1 SNHLY and CDR2 FYNNEI come from the germline V gene. The V gene lost 6 bases and the J gene lost 8 bases, with 19 bases spanning the gap. The CDR3 is 15 residues long. The CDR3 protein is CASSGSGGGWEKLFF. Here the CDR3 DNA reads TGTGCCAGCAGCGGGAGTGGAGGCGGTTGGGAAAAACTGTTTTTT.

V and J are TRBV6-6 and TRBJ1-5; D call uncertain. The length of the CDR3 is 14 residues. Between the trimmed V and J ends, which lost 6 bases and 1 base, there was a span of 10 bases. Germline V gene sequence: CDR1 MNHNY, CDR2 SVGAGI (reference sequence). The DNA of the CDR3 is TGTGCCAGCAGAACTCCGGGGAGCAATCAGCCCCAGCATTTT. Translation gives CASRTPGSNQPQHF.

The V and J genes are TRBV7-2 and TRBJ1-2; no clear D gene. The germline CDR1 and CDR2 sequences are SGHTA and FQGNSA. The CDR3 spans 15 residues. V dropped 2 bases and J dropped 3 bases, with 13 bases sitting between them. DNA for the CDR3: TGTGCCAGCAGCTTATACTCGGGATCCCACTATGGCTACACCTTC. Translation: CASSLYSGSHYGYTF.

The chain recombines TRBV27 with TRBJ1-1; TRBD1 agrees at 10 bases. CDR3 length: 14 amino acids. Germline V CDR1 and CDR2: MNHEY, SMNVEV (reference sequence). The trim removed 3 bases at V and 10 bases at J, leaving 8 bases unmatched. CDR3 amino acids: CASSLPGQGTGAFF. The CDR3, as DNA: TGTGCCAGCAGTTTGCCGGGACAGGGGACGGGAGCTTTCTTT.

The genes are TRBV9 and TRBJ1-5; D gene ambiguous. V lost 2 bases and J lost 6, with 15 bases in between. The CDR3 runs to 15 residues. Germline lookup yields CDR1 SGDLS and CDR2 YYNGEE. The CDR3 nucleotides are TGTGCCAGCAGCGTTGGAGGTGGGATTGGTCAGCCCCAGCATTTT. It is translated as CASSVGGGIGQPQHF. Looking up the rest from reference TRBV9 and TRBJ1-5 gives the full variable domain: DSGVTQTPKHLITATGQRVTLRCSPRSGDLSVYWYQQSLDQGLQFLIQYYNGEERAKGNILERFSAQQFPDLHSELNLSSLELGDSALYFCASSVGGGIGQPQHFGDGTRLSIL.

The chain employs TRBV18 and TRBJ2-5; D is possibly TRBD2 (6 bases). There are 13 residues in the CDR3. Germline V gene lookup returns CDR1 KGHSH and CDR2 LQKENI. With 3 bases removed from V and 6 bases from J, the gap between germline ends came to 11 bases. Written as DNA, the CDR3 is TGTGCCAGCTCACCGGGGGGTGTAAAGACCCAGTACTTC. This gives the protein CASSPGGVKTQYF.

The chain has TRBV18 and TRBJ1-5, with D uncertain. The CDR3 length is 15 residues. V was cut by 3 bases and J by 7 bases, with 16 bases left in between. Germline-derived CDR1 and CDR2 are KGHSH and LQKENI. The DNA for the CDR3 is TGTGCCAGCTCACCTAACCCAGAGGCGGGGCAGCCCCAGCATTTT. The encoded protein is CASSPNPEAGQPQHF.

The chain has TRBV5-1 and TRBJ1-2; TRBD1 aligns across 9 bases. CDR3 length: 13 amino acids. CDR1 SGHRS and CDR2 YFSETQ come from the germline V gene. V lost 4 bases and J lost 8; bases outside the gene matches: 6. CDR3 coding DNA: TGCGCCAGCAGCCCGGGACAGGGTAAAGGCTACACCTTC. Its protein product is CASSPGQGKGYTF.

The V and J genes are TRBV5-1 and TRBJ1-3; D gene ambiguous. Germline V gene data show CDR1 as SGHRS and CDR2 as YFSETQ. This CDR3 has 11 amino acids. Trimming took 4 bases from V and 4 from J, leaving 3 bases between them. CDR3 sequence (DNA): TGCGCCAGCAGCCAGGGAAACACCATATATTTT. This sequence encodes CASSQGNTIYF.

The CDR3 here is CATSRGVQGALEQYF. For the CDR3, the DNA is TGTGCCACCAGCAGGGGAGTCCAGGGGGCTTTAGAGCAGTACTTC. V is TRBV15 and J is TRBJ2-7; 8 bases are a match to TRBD1. This CDR3 has 15 amino acids. Losses at the gene ends were 3 bases for V and 7 bases for J; bases not matched to a gene: 11. CDR1 and CDR2 (germline): LNHNV, YYDKDF (reference sequence).

The V and J genes are TRBV6-4 and TRBJ2-1; 8 bases align to TRBD1. The V gene end was trimmed by 2 bases and the J gene end by 9 bases; junction bases not matched to a gene: 6. From germline, CDR1 is MRHNA and CDR2 SNTAGT. The CDR3 sequence is 14 residues long. The CDR3 loop reads CASSDTAGGSEQFF. CDR3 in DNA: TGTGCCAGCAGTGACACCGCAGGGGGCTCTGAGCAGTTCTTC.

J is TRBJ2-3 and V is TRBV6-1; tentative D call: TRBD2 (6 bases). Deletions cut 1 base from V and 3 bases from J, with 11 bases between. Germline V lookup: CDR1 MNHNS, CDR2 SASEGT. This CDR3 has 15 residues. As DNA, the CDR3 is TGTGCCAGCAGTGAAGGACTAGTTGGGACAGATACGCAGTATTTT. Its translation: CASSEGLVGTDTQYF.

The chain uses TRBV27 and TRBJ1-2; D unresolved. The CDR3 extends over 14 amino acids. Trimming took off 0 bases at V and 4 bases at J, with 9 bases between the two ends. Germline V CDR1 and CDR2: MNHEY, SMNVEV (reference sequence). The chain's CDR3 is CASSLSRRSYGYTF. DNA of the CDR3: TGTGCCAGCAGTTTATCGAGGAGGAGCTATGGCTACACCTTC.

V and J are TRBV13 and TRBJ1-1; D may be TRBD1 (5 bases). V dropped 4 bases and J dropped 1 base, with 10 bases sitting between them. Germline-derived CDR1 and CDR2 are PRHDT and FYEKMQ (reference sequence). The CDR3 is 14 amino acids. The CDR3 DNA sequence: TGTGCCAGCAGCTCCCACAGGCGGAACACTGAAGCTTTCTTT. Its protein product is CASSSHRRNTEAFF.

The chain carries TRBV30 and TRBJ2-1, with 7 positions matching TRBD2. V shed 6 bases, J shed 5 bases, and the junction held 10 bases outside the gene matches. Germline V gene lookup returns CDR1 GTSNPN and CDR2 SVGIG (reference sequence). The CDR3 consists of 14 residues. The CDR3 region is CACKGLEENNEQFF. In DNA, the CDR3 is TGTGCCTGCAAAGGACTAGAGGAAAACAATGAGCAGTTCTTC.

The chain joins TRBV19 to TRBJ2-3; a possible D gene is TRBD2 (5 bases). The CDR3 is 17 residues long. Per germline, CDR1 LNHDA and CDR2 SQIVND (reference sequence). Deletions cut 1 base from V and 0 bases from J, with 14 bases between. The CDR3 nucleotides read TGTGCCAGTAGTATAGCCGAGGGTGCCCCTAGCACAGATACGCAGTATTTT. Its translation: CASSIAEGAPSTDTQYF.

CDR3 sequence reads: CAWSSRSTSDTQYF. The CDR3 nucleotides are TGTGCCTGGAGTTCTAGGTCAACATCAGATACGCAGTATTTT. The chain recombines TRBV30 with TRBJ2-3, with unresolved D. Trimming took off 2 bases at V and 4 bases at J, with 13 bases between the two ends. The CDR3 length is 14 residues. Germline values: CDR1 GTSNPN, CDR2 SVGIG (reference sequence).

The genes are TRBV30 and TRBJ2-5; maybe TRBD2 (7 bases). In germline, CDR1 is GTSNPN, CDR2 SVGIG (reference sequence). The CDR3 is 13 residues long. V was pared by 4 bases and J by 2 bases, with 11 bases between. In nucleotides, the CDR3 is TGTGCCTGGAATAGGGGGGGACAAGAGACCCAGTACTTC. Amino acids: CAWNRGGQETQYF.

The J gene is TRBJ1-2, the V gene TRBV25-1; no definite D call. V was shortened by 2 bases and J by 13 bases, with 17 bases between the two germline ends. CDR1 and CDR2 (germline): MGHDK, SYGVNS. The CDR3 is made up of 13 amino acids. CDR3 loop: CASSETLTGPLTF. CDR3 in DNA: TGTGCCAGCAGTGAAACCTTAACGGGTCCTCTCACCTTC.